This T cell receptor (beta chain) was captured by sequencing in a study of T-cell reconstitution after alpha-beta-depleted transplantation in children. Unique molecular identifiers were incorporated when the TCRbeta library was constructed. TCRdb reanalysed the PCR reads using MiXCR and keeps one entry per CDR3 protein. This table holds about 690,000 distinct CDR3 sequences, approximately 17% found once. The germline V and J ends were trimmed by 0 bases and 7 bases, with 11 bases remaining between them. Germline-derived CDR1 and CDR2 are SQVTM and ANQGSEA. This CDR3 has 13 amino acids. The chain recombines TRBV29-1 with TRBJ2-3, with D uncertain. This TCR derives from a human donor who donated a stem cell graft to a child with acute myeloid leukemia. The sequenced sample was PBMCs from the stem cell graft donor, obtained from the stem cell graft. CDR3 protein: CSVEDRGFNTQYF. Here the CDR3 DNA reads TGCAGCGTTGAAGATCGAGGATTCAATACGCAGTATTTT.